The 26 T cell receptor beta chains presented below share a single source sample, sequenced in a study of shared clonotypes between healthy human individuals. Profiled with immunoSEQ multiplex PCR; TCRdb holds only in-frame clones, not every one. Of some 650,000 clones in the sample, less than 98% are singletons; the top ten hold roughly 0.05%. Sequenced sample: naive CD4+ T cells sorted from blood. Subset defined: CD45RA+ positively selected. The source of these receptors is a woman younger than 45 in good health.

The J gene is TRBJ2-7, the V gene TRBV29-1; 9 nucleotides line up with TRBD1. Germline V lookup: CDR1 SQVTM, CDR2 ANQGSEA. This CDR3 comprises 12 residues. The ends lost 1 base at V and 6 bases at J; junction bases unmatched: 1. As DNA, the CDR3 is TGCAGCGTTGAAGGGACAGGGGTCGAGCAGTACTTC. This translates into CSVEGTGVEQYF.

The chain uses TRBV11-2 and TRBJ1-4, with 7 bases aligning to TRBD1. Germline V gene data show CDR1 as SGHAT and CDR2 as FQNNGV. V dropped 1 base and J dropped 11; count of bases not matched to a gene: 1. The CDR3 is 12 residues long. Written as DNA, the CDR3 is TGTGCCAGCAGCTTAGCGGGACAGAAACTGTTTTTT. It yields the protein CASSLAGQKLFF. Drawing the rest from reference TRBV11-2 and TRBJ1-4, the complete variable domain is EAGVAQSPRYKIIEKRQSVAFWCNPISGHATLYWYQQILGQGPKLLIQFQNNGVVDDSQLPKDRFSAERLKGVDSTLKIQPAKLEDSAVYLCASSLAGQKLFFGSGTQLSVL.

For the CDR3, the DNA is TGTGCCAGCAGCTTGTCACAGGGGAGCACTGAAGCTTTCTTT. Its protein is CASSLSQGSTEAFF. This chain links TRBV7-9 with TRBJ1-1; 7 nucleotides match TRBD1. CDR3 length: 14 amino acids. The V gene end was trimmed by 3 bases and the J gene end by 4 bases; junction bases not matched to a gene: 5. Germline CDR1 SEHNR, CDR2 FQNEAQ (reference sequence).

The chain has TRBV5-4 and TRBJ2-7; 9 positions match TRBD2. V lost 3 bases, J lost 9 bases, and 13 bases stayed unmatched. The length of the CDR3 is 15 residues. From germline, CDR1 is SGHNT and CDR2 YYREEE (reference sequence). CDR3 sequence: CASSSAGTSPTRQYF. Written as DNA, the CDR3 is TGTGCCAGCAGCTCCGCCGGGACTAGCCCTACGAGGCAGTACTTC.

The chain employs TRBV7-7 and TRBJ2-1, with 11 bases matching TRBD2. The CDR3 covers 15 residues. Per the germline V gene, CDR1 is SSHAT and CDR2 is FNYEAQ (reference sequence). V trimming: 10 bases; J trimming: 1 base; junction bases outside the gene matches: 6. The CDR3 bases are TGTGCCACCTCCTTAGCGGGAGGGTCCTACAATGAGCAGTTCTTC. Translation gives CATSLAGGSYNEQFF.

The rearrangement links TRBV30 to TRBJ2-5; maybe TRBD2 (5 bases). The J call is uncertain, as TRBJ2-7 better fits the DNA end. The CDR3 has 11 residues. CDR1 is GTSNPN and CDR2 is SVGIG in the germline V gene (reference sequence). DNA of the CDR3: TGTGCCTGGACGGGAACCTACGAGCAGTACTTC. Translating gives CAWTGTYEQYF.

The chain couples TRBV7-9 to TRBJ1-1; D gene ambiguous. Trimming left V 2 bases short and J 4 bases short, with 14 bases between. This CDR3 is built from 15 residues. In germline, CDR1 is SEHNR, CDR2 FQNEAQ (reference sequence). CDR3 nucleotide sequence: TGTGCCAGCAGCTTACCGCCTTTTGAGACCACTGAAGCTTTCTTT. Translated, it gives CASSLPPFETTEAFF.

This clone was seen only once. The chain links TRBV7-8 to TRBJ2-1; 7 nucleotides agree with TRBD2. This CDR3 has 12 residues. In germline, CDR1 is SGHVS, CDR2 FQNEAQ. V lost 5 bases and J lost 9; bases outside the gene matches: 4. This CDR3 is CASSPWGGEQFF. Written as DNA, the CDR3 is TGTGCCAGCAGCCCCTGGGGGGGTGAGCAGTTCTTC.

As for this clone: The sample carries other DNA sequences with the same CDR3. The genes are TRBV19 and TRBJ2-3; tentative D call: TRBD1 (7 bases). The CDR3 contains 15 residues. The V gene lost 5 bases and the J gene lost 0 bases, with 12 bases spanning the gap. Germline lookup yields CDR1 LNHDA and CDR2 SQIVND (reference sequence). The CDR3 region has the DNA TGTGCCAGTAGTGGCCAGGGGGGTAGCACAGATACGCAGTATTTT. This sequence encodes CASSGQGGSTDTQYF.

The rearrangement joins TRBV19 to TRBJ2-1; 8 bases map to TRBD1. Germline values: CDR1 LNHDA, CDR2 SQIVND (reference sequence). The CDR3 has 15 residues. V dropped 6 bases and J dropped 7; count of bases not matched to a gene: 11. The CDR3 loop is CASRLVDRVGNEQFF. The CDR3 DNA reads TGTGCCAGTAGACTAGTGGACAGGGTGGGGAATGAGCAGTTCTTC.

In the case of this clone: Within the sample, other DNA sequences also encode this same CDR3. The chain is built from TRBV28 and TRBJ1-2, with 8 bases lining up with TRBD1. With V trimmed by 8 bases and J by 3 bases, 2 bases remained unmatched. Germline V gene lookup returns CDR1 MDHEN and CDR2 SYDVKM. This CDR3 is 12 amino acids long. The CDR3 loop reads CASSGGDYGYTF. The CDR3 nucleotides read TGTGCCAGCTCAGGGGGCGACTATGGCTACACCTTC.

This chain connects TRBV2 to TRBJ2-1; D is tentatively TRBD1 or TRBD2 (6 bases each). Trimming took off 8 bases at V and 3 bases at J, with 20 bases between the two ends. The CDR3 sequence is 16 residues long. Per germline, CDR1 SNHLY and CDR2 FYNNEI. In DNA form, the CDR3 reads TGTGCCAGCGCGGAGGGGACACAACGATACTACAATGAGCAGTTCTTC. Its translation is CASAEGTQRYYNEQFF.

The CDR3 DNA is TGCGCCAGCAGTTCGACCTACCTTGGGGAAACTGAAGCTTTCTTT. Its translation: CASSSTYLGETEAFF. The chain couples TRBV10-2 to TRBJ1-1; D is unresolved. CDR3 length equals 15 residues. Germline CDR1 WSHSY, CDR2 SAAADI. The V gene lost 5 bases and the J gene lost 5 bases, with 18 bases spanning the gap.

V gene TRBV28 combines with J gene TRBJ2-5; 11 bases match TRBD1. The DNA end is more similar to TRBJ2-7, so the J call may be wrong. From germline, CDR1 is MDHEN and CDR2 SYDVKM. This CDR3 spans 15 amino acids. CDR3 in amino acids: CASSLRDRGSYEQYF. Here the CDR3 DNA reads TGTGCCAGCAGTTTAAGGGACAGGGGGAGTTACGAGCAGTACTTC.

This rearrangement joins TRBV6-5 to TRBJ1-4, with D tentatively TRBD1 (6 bases). The V gene's germline CDR1 is MNHEY and CDR2 SVGAGI. CDR3 size: 14 residues. Trimming cost V 6 bases and J 0 bases, with 8 bases left between them. CDR3 protein: CASRTGTTNEKLFF. CDR3 DNA sequence: TGTGCCAGCAGGACAGGCACAACTAATGAAAAACTGTTTTTT.

V and J are TRBV18 and TRBJ2-2, with D uncertain. CDR1 and CDR2 from the germline V gene are KGHSH and LQKENI. This CDR3 comprises 19 residues. The V gene lost 5 bases and the J gene lost 1 base, with 23 bases spanning the gap. The CDR3 sequence: CASSSPTQARFENTGELFF. The DNA of the CDR3 is TGTGCCAGCTCATCCCCCACCCAAGCTCGGTTTGAGAACACCGGGGAGCTGTTTTTT.

The chain joins TRBV4-1 to TRBJ2-3; D call uncertain. This CDR3 has 16 amino acids. The V end was cut by 1 base, the J end by 0 bases, with 11 bases between. CDR1 and CDR2 (germline): MGHRA, YSYEKL. The CDR3 loop is CASSQGSGLSTDTQYF. The DNA for the CDR3 is TGCGCCAGCAGCCAAGGATCTGGTCTTAGCACAGATACGCAGTATTTT.

The chain joins TRBV5-4 to TRBJ2-1; tentatively, D is TRBD2 (6 bases). This CDR3 has 15 residues. Germline V gene lookup returns CDR1 SGHNT and CDR2 YYREEE (reference sequence). Trimming cost V 2 bases and J 5 bases, with 14 bases left between them. CDR3 amino acids: CASSFDSGLDNEQFF. As DNA, the CDR3 is TGTGCCAGCAGCTTCGATAGCGGCCTCGACAATGAGCAGTTCTTC.

The chain carries TRBV28 and TRBJ2-6; D tentatively fits TRBD1 or TRBD2 (5 bases each). This CDR3 spans 14 amino acids. With 8 bases removed from V and 2 bases from J, the gap between germline ends came to 10 bases. Germline V gene data show CDR1 as MDHEN and CDR2 as SYDVKM. The CDR3 coding sequence is TGTGCCAGCTTACGGGACGCTGGGGCCAACGTCCTGACTTTC. Protein product: CASLRDAGANVLTF.

This clone has a single count. The chain uses TRBV6-5 and TRBJ2-1; 9 bases are shared with TRBD2. Germline CDR1 MNHEY, CDR2 SVGAGI. J lost 2 bases, V lost 5 bases, and 1 base had no gene match. There are 14 residues in the CDR3. CDR3 sequence reads: CASSPSGTYNEQFF. The CDR3 DNA follows: TGTGCCAGCAGTCCTAGCGGGACCTACAATGAGCAGTTCTTC.

This CDR3 is CASRDSGSGRNEQFF. The CDR3 DNA is TGTGCCAGCAGAGATAGCGGGAGTGGTCGGAATGAGCAGTTCTTC. The V and J genes are TRBV7-3 and TRBJ2-1; 9 nucleotides match TRBD2. Per germline, CDR1 SGHTA and CDR2 FQGTGA. The CDR3 contains 15 residues. V lost 6 bases and J lost 7; bases outside the gene matches: 10.

The rearrangement uses TRBV7-9 and TRBJ2-5; 9 bases align to TRBD1. Per the germline V gene, CDR1 is SEHNR and CDR2 is FQNEAQ (reference sequence). The CDR3 consists of 13 residues. V was clipped by 5 bases and J by 5 bases; unmatched bases: 3. CDR3 DNA: TGTGCCAGCAGCGGGACAGGGAAGGAGACCCAGTACTTC. This translates into CASSGTGKETQYF. Using reference TRBV7-9 and TRBJ2-5 for the parts outside the CDR3, the full variable domain is DTGVSQNPRHKITKRGQNVTFRCDPISEHNRLYWYRQTLGQGPEFLTYFQNEAQLEKSRLLSDRFSAERPKGSFSTLEIQRTEQGDSAMYLCASSGTGKETQYFGPGTRLLVL.

The DNA for the CDR3 is TGCGCCAGCCACGCCGAACTCCAGGACACTGAAGCTTTCTTT. Protein product: CASHAELQDTEAFF. V gene TRBV5-1 combines with J gene TRBJ1-1; D unresolved. The CDR3 is 14 amino acids. The germline CDR1 and CDR2 sequences are SGHRS and YFSETQ. The V end was cut by 7 bases, the J end by 3 bases, with 16 bases between.

This clone was picked up one time. The chain combines TRBV15 with TRBJ2-1, with 8 bases that match TRBD1. The CDR3 runs 15 residues. V was pared by 7 bases and J by 4 bases, with 9 bases of the junction left unmatched. The germline CDR1 and CDR2 sequences are LNHNV and YYDKDF (reference sequence). The CDR3 DNA reads as TGTGCCACCAAGGTGGGACAGGTCGATTACAATGAGCAGTTCTTC. Its protein product is CATKVGQVDYNEQFF.

This chain connects TRBV28 to TRBJ2-1; 12 bases agree with TRBD2. Germline loops: CDR1 MDHEN, CDR2 SYDVKM. Losses at the gene ends were 4 bases for V and 2 bases for J; bases not matched to a gene: 0. This CDR3 contains 15 residues. CDR3 sequence reads: CASSWTSGAYNEQFF. The CDR3 DNA reads as TGTGCCAGCAGTTGGACTAGCGGGGCCTACAATGAGCAGTTCTTC.

The gene calls are TRBV7-9 and TRBJ1-2; 7 nucleotides agree with TRBD1. The CDR3 runs 18 residues. Germline V gene lookup returns CDR1 SEHNR and CDR2 FQNEAQ (reference sequence). V was clipped by 0 bases and J by 2 bases; unmatched bases: 12. CDR3 DNA: TGTGCCAGCAGCTTAGCCCAAGGGGGCGGTGGGGTGAACTATGGCTACACCTTC. Its translation: CASSLAQGGGGVNYGYTF.